Listed below are T cell receptor beta chains from one sample, sequenced in a study of cytomegalovirus exposure and HLA in healthy donors. Sequencing used immunoSEQ multiplex PCR; TCRdb keeps in-frame clones, though not all of them. The table includes 100,000 to 130,000 clones, about 85% detected once. Sample: PBMCs. The receptors originated from a man aged 25 to 40 in good health and CMV-seronegative. CDR3s include the opening cysteine and the closing phenylalanine or tryptophan. The order of the fields is V gene, J gene, CDR3 protein.

TRBV21-1,TRBJ1-4,CASSSHRERREKLFF
TRBV6-5,TRBJ2-3,CASSRTSGIGVTQYF
TRBV19,TRBJ2-1,CASSNQGVGEQFF
TRBV4-1,TRBJ1-5,CASSSQGMGQPQHF
TRBV6-5,TRBJ2-7,CASSNLGQGYEQYF
TRBV9,TRBJ2-1,CASSVGQAYNEQFF
TRBV9,TRBJ2-3,CASSARGGGQGDTQYF
TRBV29-1,TRBJ2-7,CSVERTSGSTYEQYF
TRBV25-1,TRBJ2-1,CASSEPGLVVNEQFF
TRBV30,TRBJ1-5,CAWTREAGGINQPQHF
TRBV27,TRBJ2-7,CASRGTGTYEQYF
TRBV7-9,TRBJ2-1,CASSLEGAGDEQFF
TRBV6-5,-,CASSDRGSSYEQYF
TRBV21-1,TRBJ2-7,CASSKVGRTEISYEQYF
TRBV18,TRBJ1-4,CASSPNRQSDEKLFF
TRBV7-6,TRBJ2-7,CASSPDRRDEQYF
TRBV6-1,TRBJ1-1,CASSEPGQDLEETEAFF
TRBV7-8,TRBJ2-5,CASRRSGGTQETQYF
TRBV27,TRBJ2-5,CASRTGVETQYF
TRBV6-4,TRBJ2-3,CASSRDGGGVTDTQYF
TRBV5-1,TRBJ1-1,CASSLGRPTSTEAFF
TRBV18,TRBJ1-5,CASSPGQLNQPQHF
TRBV10-3,TRBJ1-5,CAISRDRGEGQPQHF
TRBV11-3,TRBJ2-1,CASSPGGPQGNEQFF
TRBV5-1,TRBJ1-1,CASSLSGTGRGNTEAFF
TRBV5-1,TRBJ2-2,CASRRDPNTGELFF